This TCR beta chain appears in the sequencing data of a study of blood T cell repertoires in COVID-19. Study-level background: COVID-19 samples, acute and convalescent, were from the United States, Italy and Spain.

This CDR3 comprises 17 residues. Trimming left V 1 base short and J 0 bases short, with 14 bases between. CDR1 is LGHDT, CDR2 YNNKEL, per germline (reference sequence). Some clones are missing from TCRdb's copy, which holds only in-frame ones; the method was immunoSEQ multiplex PCR. This table holds 68,000 or so clones, 80% to 90% found once. The receptor comes from a man aged 45-65 years with active COVID-19. V usage is TRBV3-1 (or the pseudogene TRBV3-2) and J usage is TRBJ2-3; no clear D gene. What was sequenced was peripheral blood. For the CDR3, the DNA is TGTGCCAGCAGCCAAGCTACTGGTTCCGCTAGCACAGATACGCAGTATTTT. Translated: CASSQATGSASTDTQYF.